The source of this T cell receptor (beta chain) is a study of cytomegalovirus exposure and HLA in healthy donors. About the study: The study placed about 86% of its 398 genotyped donors in the Caucasian-associated ancestry cluster.

General study results and limits: V- and J-gene trimming of TCR beta was linked (in a later analysis) to a missense DCLRE1C variant.

The PCR had 60 Vbeta and 13 Jbeta primers. Sequencing used immunoSEQ multiplex PCR; TCRdb keeps in-frame clones, though not all of them. The data show 200,000 to 250,000 clones, over 75% seen once. Note on this clone: Its target is not known.

This TCR derives from a human donor in good health. The sequenced material came from PBMCs.

CDR3 in DNA: TGTGCCAGTAGTACGACAGTGGTGTATGGCTACACCTTC. It is translated as CASSTTVVYGYTF. The chain combines TRBV19 with TRBJ1-2, with D perhaps TRBD1 (5 bases). CDR1 LNHDA and CDR2 SQIVND come from the germline V gene (reference sequence). V was clipped by 4 bases and J by 5 bases, with 11 bases between them. This CDR3 comprises 13 residues.